This T cell receptor beta chain emerged from a study of cytomegalovirus exposure and HLA in healthy donors. Study in general: The 95 to 150 validation repertoires and the roughly 670 first-cohort repertoires shared a platform, a later analysis reported. Overall study results and limits: The study flagged some 170 TCR beta chains as cytomegalovirus-associated. Cytomegalovirus status, reportedly, was diagnosed with high specificity and sensitivity by the classifier.

The validation cohort, a group of roughly 120 subjects, included the donors and was separate from the approximately 650-subject first cohort. For this clone: The antigen is not known.

Produced via immunoSEQ multiplex PCR; TCRdb's table is partial and in-frame only. The sample contains approximately 170,000 clones, over 80% of which appear only once. V shed 5 bases and J 5 bases; nucleotides not matched to a gene: 8. The germline V gene encodes CDR1 GTSNPN and CDR2 SVGIG (reference sequence). The CDR3 is 14 amino acids. V usage is TRBV30 and J usage is TRBJ2-2, with TRBD1 matching over 7 bases. What was sequenced was PBMCs. The receptor was isolated from a man under 40 in good health and CMV-seropositive. The CDR3 DNA reads TGTGCCTGGGAAGTAGGGACAGCTACCGGGGAGCTGTTTTTT. It specifies CAWEVGTATGELFF. The complete variable domain, with remaining parts taken from reference TRBV30 and TRBJ2-2, reads SQTIHQWPATLVQPVGSPLSLECTVEGTSNPNLYWYRQAAGRGLQLLFYSVGIGQISSEVPQNLSASRPQDRQFILSSKKLLLSDSGFYLCAWEVGTATGELFFGEGSRLTVL.